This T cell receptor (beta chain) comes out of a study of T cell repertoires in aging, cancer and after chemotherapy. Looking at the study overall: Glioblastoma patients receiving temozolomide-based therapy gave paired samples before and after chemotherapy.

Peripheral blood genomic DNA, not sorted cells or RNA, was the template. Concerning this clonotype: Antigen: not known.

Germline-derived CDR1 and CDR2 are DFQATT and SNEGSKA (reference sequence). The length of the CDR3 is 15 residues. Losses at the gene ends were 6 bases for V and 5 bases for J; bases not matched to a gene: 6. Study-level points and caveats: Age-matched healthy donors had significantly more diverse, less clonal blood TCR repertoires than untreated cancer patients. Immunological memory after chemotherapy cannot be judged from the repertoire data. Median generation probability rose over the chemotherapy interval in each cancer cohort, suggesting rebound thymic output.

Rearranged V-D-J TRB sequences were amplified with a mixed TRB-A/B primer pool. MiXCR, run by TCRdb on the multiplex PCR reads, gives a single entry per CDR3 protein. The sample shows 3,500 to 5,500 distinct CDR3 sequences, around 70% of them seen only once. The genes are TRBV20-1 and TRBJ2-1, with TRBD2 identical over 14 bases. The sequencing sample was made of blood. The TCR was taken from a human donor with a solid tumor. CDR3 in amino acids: CSALGTSGRDNEQFF. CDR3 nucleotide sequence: TGCAGTGCCCTAGGGACTAGCGGGAGAGACAATGAGCAGTTCTTC.